A selection of T cell receptor beta chains follows, all from one sample in a study of blood T cell repertoires in COVID-19. Libraries were prepared by immunoSEQ multiplex PCR; TCRdb keeps only in-frame clonotypes and omits some of them. Altogether around 63,000 clones are present, approximately 80% being singletons, with the ten largest covering approximately 7%. Input material: peripheral blood. The receptors here all came from a man aged 55 to 70 with acute or convalescent COVID-19. Both conserved end residues are part of each CDR3. D genes are given only for firm matches. Size is omitted from some rows. Given values are once, few, many or a class for expanded clones.

size	V	J	D	CDR3	DNA
-	TRBV14	TRBJ1-2	TRBD1	CASSQERTGSFYGYTF	TGTGCCAGCAGCCAAGAAAGGACAGGATCCTTCTATGGCTACACCTTC
-	TRBV5-1	TRBJ2-5	-	CASSFRVQETQYF	TGCGCCAGCAGCTTTCGGGTTCAAGAGACCCAGTACTTC
-	TRBV18	TRBJ2-1	TRBD2	CASSPPSLAGGNEQFF	TGTGCCAGCTCACCACCGAGCCTAGCGGGGGGGAATGAGCAGTTCTTC
once	TRBV7-2	TRBJ1-5	-	CASSLTASNQPQHF	TGTGCCAGCAGCTTAACAGCTAGCAATCAGCCCCAGCATTTT
-	TRBV27	TRBJ1-6	-	CASSLLGREGSPLHF	TGTGCCAGCAGTTTATTGGGCAGGGAGGGATCACCCCTCCACTTT
-	TRBV19	TRBJ2-6	-	CASKSGVIGSGANVLTF	TGTGCCAGTAAATCAGGGGTTATTGGCTCTGGGGCCAACGTCCTGACTTTC
-	TRBV7-2	TRBJ2-5	-	CASSSPGNQETQYF	TGTGCCAGCAGTTCCCCGGGGAACCAAGAGACCCAGTACTTC
once	TRBV10-1	TRBJ2-3	TRBD1	CASSEGGRVADTQYF	TGCGCCAGCAGTGAAGGGGGCAGGGTGGCAGATACGCAGTATTTT
-	TRBV29-1	TRBJ1-4	TRBD1	CSARTGANEKLFF	TGCAGCGCCCGGACAGGGGCAAATGAAAAACTGTTTTTT
once	TRBV28	TRBJ2-6	-	CASRLSGSGANVLTF	TGTGCCAGCAGACTTTCAGGGTCTGGGGCCAACGTCCTGACTTTC
few	TRBV5-1	TRBJ2-4	TRBD1	CASSPGQPLDIQYF	TGCGCCAGCAGCCCGGGACAGCCCCTTGACATTCAGTACTTC
once	TRBV28	TRBJ2-1	TRBD2	CASSLRTSGAVVNEQFF	TGTGCCAGCAGTTTAAGGACTAGCGGGGCAGTAGTCAATGAGCAGTTCTTC
-	TRBV4-1	TRBJ2-3	-	CASSPDTSTDTQYF	TGCGCCAGCAGCCCGGACACAAGCACAGATACGCAGTATTTT
-	TRBV18	TRBJ2-2	-	CASSPLAGANTGELFF	TGTGCCAGCTCACCGCTAGCAGGGGCGAACACCGGGGAGCTGTTTTTT
-	TRBV7-2	TRBJ1-4	-	CASSFDSNEKLFF	TGTGCCAGCAGCTTTGACTCAAATGAAAAACTGTTTTTT
-	TRBV3-1/TRBV3-2	TRBJ2-1	-	CASSQQYGGSYNEQFF	TGTGCCAGCAGCCAACAGTATGGGGGGTCCTACAATGAGCAGTTCTTC
-	TRBV18	TRBJ1-5	TRBD1	CASSPDRATQPQHF	TGTGCCAGCTCCCCGGACAGGGCGACTCAGCCCCAGCATTTT
few	TRBV19	TRBJ2-4	-	CASSVTGSAKNIQYF	TGTGCCAGTAGTGTTACAGGGTCTGCCAAAAACATTCAGTACTTC
-	TRBV24-1	TRBJ2-7	-	CATRAGTSNEQYF	TGTGCCACCCGGGCGGGGACCAGCAACGAGCAGTACTTC
few	TRBV5-1	TRBJ1-2	-	CASSLAVSDGYTF	TGCGCCAGCAGTTTGGCGGTATCCGATGGCTACACCTTC
-	TRBV5-4	TRBJ1-1	TRBD1	CASSRDRSITEAFF	TGTGCCAGCAGCCGGGACAGGAGTATTACTGAAGCTTTCTTT
-	TRBV29-1	TRBJ2-7	-	CSAFSSYEQYF	TGCAGCGCCTTTAGCTCCTACGAGCAGTACTTC
-	TRBV18	TRBJ1-1	-	CASSLTGPRTEAFF	TGTGCCAGCTCACTGACGGGTCCAAGAACTGAAGCTTTCTTT